This entry lists 10 T cell receptor beta chains sequenced from one sample in a study of blood T cell repertoires in COVID-19. Sequencing used immunoSEQ multiplex PCR; TCRdb keeps in-frame clones, though not all of them. The data contain 150,000 to 200,000 clones, 75% to 80% of them singletons. Sequencing was carried out using peripheral blood. The receptors were gathered from a woman aged 65 to 85 with acute or convalescent COVID-19.

CDR3 in DNA: TGTGCCATCAGTGAGAGACAGGGTGAAGGTGCAAGTGAGCAGTTCTTC. This gives the protein CAISERQGEGASEQFF. The chain joins TRBV10-3 to TRBJ2-1; 7 nucleotides match TRBD1. The CDR3 is 16 amino acids. Germline CDR1 reads ENHRY; CDR2 reads SYGVKD. V gave up 2 bases and J gave up 9 bases; unmatched junction bases: 13.

In this sample, this clone turned up a few times. The rearrangement links TRBV5-8 to TRBJ1-6; D is uncertain. Trimming stripped 1 base from V and 3 bases from J, with 14 bases between. The CDR3 is made up of 17 amino acids. Germline V gives CDR1 SGHTS, CDR2 YDEGEE. This CDR3 is CASSLREVDDYNSPLHF. The CDR3 nucleotides are TGTGCCAGCAGCTTGAGGGAGGTGGACGACTATAATTCACCCCTCCACTTT.

This clone has a handful of counts. V is TRBV15 and J is TRBJ2-7, with D perhaps matching TRBD1 (6 bases). Germline assignment: CDR1 LNHNV and CDR2 YYDKDF (reference sequence). The CDR3 runs 14 residues. V lost 0 bases to trimming and J lost 3 bases, with 9 bases between them. CDR3 protein: CATSREGDNYEQYF. Here the CDR3 DNA reads TGTGCCACCAGCAGAGAAGGGGACAACTACGAGCAGTACTTC.

This rearrangement joins TRBV29-1 to TRBJ2-4; 7 bases are shared with TRBD1. Trimming cost V 4 bases and J 1 base; bases outside gene matches: 7. The germline V gene has CDR1 SQVTM and CDR2 ANQGSEA. The CDR3 has 15 amino acids. CDR3 DNA: TGCAGCGTTGCGGGCGACAGGGAGGCCAAAAACATTCAGTACTTC. It specifies CSVAGDREAKNIQYF. The full variable domain, with the rest looked up from reference TRBV29-1 and TRBJ2-4, is SAVISQKPSRDICQRGTSLTIQCQVDSQVTMMFWYRQQPGQSLTLIATANQGSEATYESGFVIDKFPISRPNLTFSTLTVSNMSPEDSSIYLCSVAGDREAKNIQYFGAGTRLSVL.

This clone was counted once. The chain has TRBV28 and TRBJ1-2, with 8 positions matching TRBD1. The V and J ends lost 7 bases and 7 bases, in that order; junction bases with no gene match: 8. The CDR3 extends over 13 amino acids. Looked up from germline, CDR1 is MDHEN and CDR2 is SYDVKM. CDR3 in DNA: TGTGCCAGCATCCCCGGACAGGGTGGTGGCTACACCTTC. Protein product: CASIPGQGGGYTF.

The chain couples TRBV10-3 to TRBJ1-1; perhaps TRBD1 as D (5 bases). V lost 6 bases and J 3 bases, leaving 11 bases between the germline ends. Germline loops: CDR1 ENHRY, CDR2 SYGVKD. The CDR3 has 13 amino acids. In nucleotides, the CDR3 is TGTGCCATCAGCGGACGGGGGGACACTGAAGCTTTCTTT. Protein: CAISGRGDTEAFF.

This clone was detected only once. The chain carries TRBV3-1 (or the pseudogene TRBV3-2) and TRBJ2-3; D may be TRBD2 (5 bases). V shed 3 bases and J shed 2 bases, with 15 bases lying between them. Germline V gene lookup returns CDR1 LGHDT and CDR2 YNNKEL (reference sequence). This CDR3 region has 16 residues. In DNA, the CDR3 is TGTGCCAGCAGCCAGACTCTAGGACTCCACACAGATACGCAGTATTTT. Its translation: CASSQTLGLHTDTQYF.

V usage is TRBV6-4 and J usage is TRBJ1-2; 8 bases match TRBD1. Germline V lookup: CDR1 MRHNA, CDR2 SNTAGT. The CDR3 totals 15 residues. The V segment lost 0 bases and the J segment 7 bases; nucleotides outside the gene matches: 7. In DNA form, the CDR3 reads TGTGCCAGCAGTGACTCAGGGCAGGGGGCGCGTGGCTACACCTTC. Translated: CASSDSGQGARGYTF.

This sequence joins TRBV7-8 and TRBJ1-3; D unclear. From germline, CDR1 is SGHVS and CDR2 FQNEAQ. The CDR3 is 15 residues long. V lost 2 bases, J lost 0 bases, and 8 bases lay in between. CDR3 protein: CASSLMVYSGNTIYF. DNA of the CDR3: TGTGCCAGCAGCTTAATGGTCTACTCTGGAAACACCATATATTTT.

This chain connects TRBV5-6 to TRBJ2-7, with D perhaps TRBD1 (5 bases). The CDR3 runs 13 residues. Per the germline V gene, CDR1 is SGHDT and CDR2 is YYEEEE. V lost 0 bases to trimming and J lost 4 bases, with 8 bases between them. The CDR3 spells CASSLVRGYEQYF. The CDR3 nucleotides are TGTGCCAGCAGCTTGGTAAGGGGATACGAGCAGTACTTC.